This entry is about one T cell receptor beta chain. The data were obtained in a study of blood T cell repertoires in COVID-19. Study at large: Specimens from acute and convalescent COVID-19 originated in the United States, Italy and Spain. PBMCs, B-cell-depleted T cells, or T cells provided the cDNA or gDNA that made up the material.

Germline V gene sequence: CDR1 MRHNA, CDR2 SNTAGT. After removal of 5 bases from V and 4 bases from J, the junction contained 7 bases not matched to a gene. The CDR3 covers 15 residues. As processed by the authors: Nucleated cell number was recorded as an estimate derived from reference gene primer amplification. Produced via immunoSEQ multiplex PCR; TCRdb's table is partial and in-frame only. V, J and clone size were drawn from that table, and D and trimming were deduced from the DNA. The sample shows around 52,000 clones, 82% of them seen only once. The chain carries TRBV6-4 and TRBJ2-3, with 9 bases lining up with TRBD1. Sequenced: peripheral blood. This TCR was recovered from a woman aged 60-70 years with acute or convalescent COVID-19. Here the CDR3 reads CASSPGTGFADTQYF. CDR3 coding DNA: TGTGCCAGCAGTCCCGGGACAGGGTTTGCAGATACGCAGTATTTT.